This is a list of T cell receptor beta chains from one sample in a study of blood T cell repertoires in COVID-19. Sequencing used immunoSEQ multiplex PCR; TCRdb keeps in-frame clones, though not all of them. The repertoire has under 150,000 clones, 88% of them found once; the top ten carry 1.5%. The specimen was peripheral blood. The receptors originated from a human donor in a cohort sampled during active COVID-19. Both conserved end residues are part of each CDR3. Not every row has a clone size; where given, it reads once, few, many or a size class.

size: .; V: TRBV3-1/TRBV3-2; CDR3: CASRQGTTVYNEQFF
size: .; V: TRBV5-1; CDR3: CASSLGLDRASDTQYF
size: .; V: TRBV29-1; CDR3: CSVEDLPSGIYNEQFF
size: few; V: TRBV11-2; CDR3: CASSPGLAGGPQTDTQYF
size: .; V: TRBV5-8; CDR3: CASSSRPDRGEGDEQFF
size: .; V: TRBV7-2; CDR3: CASSLTSGTYNEQFF
size: .; V: TRBV5-4; CDR3: CASSPGASGSMYEQYF
size: .; V: TRBV14; CDR3: CASSQEAGVYEQYF
size: .; V: TRBV5-4; CDR3: CASSLRTGRPSTDTQYF
size: .; V: TRBV6-5; CDR3: CASSTGQNTDTQYF
size: .; V: TRBV27; CDR3: CASSLWGDETQYF
size: .; V: TRBV19; CDR3: CASSTGLAEAFF
size: .; V: TRBV10-3; CDR3: CAISESRLVRYNEQFF
size: .; V: TRBV11-2; CDR3: CASSSGSEWDLGEQYF
size: .; V: TRBV28; CDR3: CASSLTSGRLDEQYF